This T cell receptor (beta chain) emerged from a study of shared clonotypes between healthy human individuals. The J segment lost 6 bases and the V segment lost 3 bases, leaving 9 bases of the junction unmatched. This CDR3 contains 17 residues. Germline V gene sequence: CDR1 ENHRY, CDR2 SYGVKD. Assay used: immunoSEQ multiplex PCR; TCRdb lists only in-frame clones, some missing. The sample comprises over a million clones, 95% to 99% of which are singletons, and about 0.45% rests with the top ten. The TCR was taken from a man aged 25-45 years in good health. This chain uses TRBV10-3 with TRBJ2-1, with TRBD2 identical over 12 bases. The sequenced material came from naive CD4+ T cells sorted from blood. Subset of the sample: CD45RA+ positively selected. As DNA, the CDR3 is TGTGCCATCAGTGACCCTAGCGGGAGGGCCCTGGGCAATGAGCAGTTCTTC. Translation gives CAISDPSGRALGNEQFF.